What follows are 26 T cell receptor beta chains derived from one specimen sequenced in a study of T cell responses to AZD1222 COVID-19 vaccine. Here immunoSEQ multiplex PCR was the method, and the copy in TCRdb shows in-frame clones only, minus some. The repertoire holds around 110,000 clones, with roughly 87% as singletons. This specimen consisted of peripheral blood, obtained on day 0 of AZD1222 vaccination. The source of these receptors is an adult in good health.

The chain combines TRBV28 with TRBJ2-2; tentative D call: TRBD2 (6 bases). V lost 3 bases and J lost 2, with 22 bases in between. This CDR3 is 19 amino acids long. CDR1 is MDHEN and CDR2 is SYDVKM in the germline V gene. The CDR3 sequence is CASSLPRLGNTHNTGELFF. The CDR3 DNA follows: TGTGCCAGCAGTTTGCCCCGACTAGGCAACACACATAACACCGGGGAGCTGTTTTTT.

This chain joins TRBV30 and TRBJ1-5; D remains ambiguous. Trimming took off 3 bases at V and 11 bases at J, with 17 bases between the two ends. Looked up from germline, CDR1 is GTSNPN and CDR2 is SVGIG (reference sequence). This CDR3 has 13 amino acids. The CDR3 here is CAWRKAAGKAQHF. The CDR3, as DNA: TGTGCCTGGAGAAAGGCGGCGGGCAAGGCCCAGCATTTT.

For the CDR3, the DNA is TGTGCCAGCAGCCAAGAAGGGACTAGCGGTGCCCGGGGGAATGAGCAGTTCTTC. Encoded protein: CASSQEGTSGARGNEQFF. The genes are TRBV3-1 (or the pseudogene TRBV3-2) and TRBJ2-1; 11 bases align to TRBD2. Germline CDR1 is LGHDT and CDR2 is YNNKEL (reference sequence). After removal of 0 bases from V and 7 bases from J, the junction contained 11 bases not matched to a gene. The CDR3 has 18 amino acids.

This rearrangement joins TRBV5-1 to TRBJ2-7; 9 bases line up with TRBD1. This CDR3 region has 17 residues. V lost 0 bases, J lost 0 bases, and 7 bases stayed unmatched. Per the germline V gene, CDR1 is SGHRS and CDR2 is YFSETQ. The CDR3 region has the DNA TGCGCCAGCAGCTTGGAATTCGGGACAGGGAGCTCCTACGAGCAGTACTTC. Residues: CASSLEFGTGSSYEQYF. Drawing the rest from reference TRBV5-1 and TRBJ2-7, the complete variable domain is KAGVTQTPRYLIKTRGQQVTLSCSPISGHRSVSWYQQTPGQGLQFLFEYFSETQRNKGNFPGRFSGRQFSNSRSEMNVSTLELGDSALYLCASSLEFGTGSSYEQYFGPGTRLTVT.

Written as DNA, the CDR3 is TGTGCCAGCAGCTTGGGGTCGAATGAGCAGTTCTTC. The encoded protein is CASSLGSNEQFF. The chain joins TRBV13 to TRBJ2-1; D gene uncertain. The V end lost 3 bases, the J end lost 7 bases, and 7 bases lay between the germline ends. This CDR3 has 12 residues. Germline V gives CDR1 PRHDT, CDR2 FYEKMQ (reference sequence).

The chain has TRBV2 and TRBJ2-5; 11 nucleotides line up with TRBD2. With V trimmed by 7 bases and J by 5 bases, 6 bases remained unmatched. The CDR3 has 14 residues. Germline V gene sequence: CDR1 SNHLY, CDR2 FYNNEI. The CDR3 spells CASNPLAGVETQYF. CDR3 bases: TGTGCCAGCAATCCACTAGCGGGAGTCGAGACCCAGTACTTC. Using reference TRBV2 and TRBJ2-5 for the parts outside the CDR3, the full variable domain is EPEVTQTPSHQVTQMGQEVILRCVPISNHLYFYWYRQILGQKVEFLVSFYNNEISEKSEIFDDQFSVERPDGSNFTLKIRSTKLEDSAMYFCASNPLAGVETQYFGPGTRLLVL.

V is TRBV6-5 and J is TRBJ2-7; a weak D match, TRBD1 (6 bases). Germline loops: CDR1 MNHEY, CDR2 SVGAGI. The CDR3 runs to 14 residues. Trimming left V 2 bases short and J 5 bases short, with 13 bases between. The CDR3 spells CASSYQGQGNEQYF. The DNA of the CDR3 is TGTGCCAGCAGTTACCAGGGACAAGGGAACGAGCAGTACTTC.

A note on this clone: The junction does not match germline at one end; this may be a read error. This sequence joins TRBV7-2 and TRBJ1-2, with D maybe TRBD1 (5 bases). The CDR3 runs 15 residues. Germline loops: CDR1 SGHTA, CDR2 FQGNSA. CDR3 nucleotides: TGTGCCAGCAGCTTTTATCTGGGCAGACCTCAGGGAGAGGCCTTC. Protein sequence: CASSFYLGRPQGEAF.

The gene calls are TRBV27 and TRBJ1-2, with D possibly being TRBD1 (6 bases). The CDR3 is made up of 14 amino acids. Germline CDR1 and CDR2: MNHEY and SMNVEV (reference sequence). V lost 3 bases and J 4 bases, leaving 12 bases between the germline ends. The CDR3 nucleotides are TGTGCCAGCAGTTTGCAGGGAGGGGGCTATGGCTACACCTTC. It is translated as CASSLQGGGYGYTF.

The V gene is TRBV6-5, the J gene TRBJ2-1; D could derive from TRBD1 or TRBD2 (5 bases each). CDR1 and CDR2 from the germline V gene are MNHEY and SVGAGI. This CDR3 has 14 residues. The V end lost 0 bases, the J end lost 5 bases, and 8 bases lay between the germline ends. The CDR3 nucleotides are TGTGCCAGCAGTTACTCGGGGCGGGACAATGAGCAGTTCTTC. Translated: CASSYSGRDNEQFF.

The CDR3 DNA reads TGCAGCGTTGGTACTCTAGCGGGAGGGGGGAGTGAGCAGTTCTTC. It translates to CSVGTLAGGGSEQFF. The rearrangement uses TRBV29-1 and TRBJ2-1, with 12 bases identical to TRBD2. Trimming removed 4 bases from V and 9 bases from J; junction bases left unmatched: 10. The germline gives CDR1 SQVTM, CDR2 ANQGSEA. The CDR3 extends over 15 amino acids.

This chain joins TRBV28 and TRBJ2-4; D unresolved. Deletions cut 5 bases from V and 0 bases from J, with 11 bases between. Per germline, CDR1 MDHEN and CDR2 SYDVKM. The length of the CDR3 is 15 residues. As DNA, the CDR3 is TGTGCCAGCAGTCTCCAGACCCTAGCCAAAAACATTCAGTACTTC. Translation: CASSLQTLAKNIQYF.

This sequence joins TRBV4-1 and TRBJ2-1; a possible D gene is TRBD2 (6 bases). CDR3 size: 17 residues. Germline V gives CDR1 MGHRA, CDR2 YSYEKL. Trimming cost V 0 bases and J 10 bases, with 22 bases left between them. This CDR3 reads CASSQDGGERPIEEQFF. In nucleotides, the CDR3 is TGCGCCAGCAGCCAAGATGGCGGGGAGCGACCCATAGAAGAGCAGTTCTTC.

The CDR3 loop reads CASSLYETGVGYNEQFF. CDR3 DNA: TGTGCCAGCAGTTTATATGAGACAGGGGTTGGCTACAATGAGCAGTTCTTC. This chain connects TRBV27 to TRBJ2-1; 8 positions agree with TRBD1. There are 17 residues in the CDR3. With 1 base clipped from V and 3 bases from J, the junction kept 8 bases outside the gene matches. Germline CDR1 and CDR2: MNHEY and SMNVEV (reference sequence).

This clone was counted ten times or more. The chain's CDR3 is CASSMTPSYEQYF. DNA of the CDR3: TGTGCCAGTAGTATGACGCCCTCCTACGAGCAGTACTTC. This chain links TRBV19 with TRBJ2-7; D is unresolved. This CDR3 comprises 13 residues. V lost 3 bases and J lost 0, with 6 bases in between. Germline loops: CDR1 LNHDA, CDR2 SQIVND (reference sequence).

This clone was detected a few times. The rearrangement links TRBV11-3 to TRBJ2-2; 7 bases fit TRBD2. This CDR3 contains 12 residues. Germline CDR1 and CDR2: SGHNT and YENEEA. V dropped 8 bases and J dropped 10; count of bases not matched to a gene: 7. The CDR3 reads CASGTTEKELFF. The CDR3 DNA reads TGTGCCAGCGGGACTACCGAGAAGGAGCTGTTTTTT.

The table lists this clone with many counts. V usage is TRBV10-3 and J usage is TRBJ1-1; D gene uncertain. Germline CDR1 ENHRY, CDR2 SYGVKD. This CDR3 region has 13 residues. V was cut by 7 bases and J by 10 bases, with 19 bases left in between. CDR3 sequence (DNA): TGTGCCATCACCCCACGGGAGGGTTTAGGAGCTTTCTTT. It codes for CAITPREGLGAFF.

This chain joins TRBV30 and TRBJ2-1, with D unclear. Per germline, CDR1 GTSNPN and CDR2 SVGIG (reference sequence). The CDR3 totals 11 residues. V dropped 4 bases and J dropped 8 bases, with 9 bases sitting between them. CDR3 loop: CAWNGYYEQFF. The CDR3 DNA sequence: TGTGCCTGGAATGGGTACTATGAGCAGTTCTTC.

The CDR3 loop reads CASSAAGADGIQYF. The DNA for the CDR3 is TGTGCCAGCAGCGCGGCAGGGGCCGATGGCATTCAGTACTTC. The V call is TRBV11-3, the J call TRBJ2-4; D is perhaps TRBD1 (6 bases). The germline V gene encodes CDR1 SGHNT and CDR2 YENEEA. CDR3 size: 14 residues. V gave up 5 bases and J gave up 9 bases, with 17 bases separating them.

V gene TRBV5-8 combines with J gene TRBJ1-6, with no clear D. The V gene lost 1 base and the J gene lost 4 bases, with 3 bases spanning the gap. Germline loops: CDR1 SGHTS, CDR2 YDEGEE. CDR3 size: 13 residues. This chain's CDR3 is CASSLPYNSPLHF. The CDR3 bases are TGTGCCAGCAGCTTGCCTTATAATTCACCCCTCCACTTT.

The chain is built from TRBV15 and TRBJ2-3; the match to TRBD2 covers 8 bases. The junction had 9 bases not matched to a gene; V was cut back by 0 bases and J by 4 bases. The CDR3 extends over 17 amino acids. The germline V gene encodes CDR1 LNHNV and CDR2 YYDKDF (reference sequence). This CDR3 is CATSRDRNGRDADTQYF. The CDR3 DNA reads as TGTGCCACCAGCAGAGATCGTAACGGGAGGGACGCAGATACGCAGTATTTT.

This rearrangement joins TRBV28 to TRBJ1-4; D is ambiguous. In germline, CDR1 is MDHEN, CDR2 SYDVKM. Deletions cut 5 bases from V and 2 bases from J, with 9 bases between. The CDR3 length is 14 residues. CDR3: CASSGGFTNEKLFF. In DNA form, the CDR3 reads TGTGCCAGCAGTGGAGGGTTCACTAATGAAAAACTGTTTTTT.

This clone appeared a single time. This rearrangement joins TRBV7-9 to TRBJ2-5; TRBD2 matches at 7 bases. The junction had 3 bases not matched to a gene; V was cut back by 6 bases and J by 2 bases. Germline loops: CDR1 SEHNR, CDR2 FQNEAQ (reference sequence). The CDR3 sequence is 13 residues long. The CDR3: CASRGGQQETQYF. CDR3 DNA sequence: TGTGCCAGCAGGGGAGGGCAGCAAGAGACCCAGTACTTC.

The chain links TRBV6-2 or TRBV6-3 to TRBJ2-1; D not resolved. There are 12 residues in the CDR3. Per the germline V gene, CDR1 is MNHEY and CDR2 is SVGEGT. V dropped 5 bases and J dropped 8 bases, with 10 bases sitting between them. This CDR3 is CASSLERYEQFF. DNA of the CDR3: TGTGCCAGCAGTCTGGAGAGGTATGAGCAGTTCTTC.

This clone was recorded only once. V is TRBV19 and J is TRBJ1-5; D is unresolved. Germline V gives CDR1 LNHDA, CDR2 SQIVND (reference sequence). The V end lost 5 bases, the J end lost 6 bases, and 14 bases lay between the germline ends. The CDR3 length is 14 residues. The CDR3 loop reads CASSPSSGIQPQHF. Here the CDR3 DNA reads TGTGCCAGTAGTCCCTCCAGCGGTATTCAGCCCCAGCATTTT.

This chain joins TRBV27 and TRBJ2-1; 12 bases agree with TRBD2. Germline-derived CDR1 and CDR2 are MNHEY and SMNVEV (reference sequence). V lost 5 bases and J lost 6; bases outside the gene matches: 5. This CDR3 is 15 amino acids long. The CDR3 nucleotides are TGTGCCAGCAGTACTAGCGGGAGGACGACCAATGAGCAGTTCTTC. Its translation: CASSTSGRTTNEQFF.